One sample yielded the 11 T cell receptor beta chains listed below, sequenced in a study of CD8+ T cells in alopecia areata. cDNA prepared by RNA extraction and subsequent reverse transcription served as the template for sequencing. Using immunoSEQ multiplex PCR, the repertoire was profiled, and TCRdb retains in-frame clones only, with some absent. The table has approximately 150,000 clones, roughly 66% seen once. The sequencing used CD8+ T cells sorted from blood, collected at week 0. The receptors shown here come from a human donor with alopecia areata.

V gene TRBV7-9 combines with J gene TRBJ2-5; no reliable D call. From germline, CDR1 is SEHNR and CDR2 FQNEAQ (reference sequence). V dropped 6 bases and J dropped 2 bases, with 10 bases sitting between them. The CDR3 length is 13 residues. CDR3 DNA: TGTGCCAGCAGTCGGTGGGATCAAGAGACCCAGTACTTC. Translated, it gives CASSRWDQETQYF.

This clone was seen a handful of times. The V and J genes are TRBV6-5 and TRBJ1-4; 7 bases match TRBD1. CDR3 length equals 14 residues. The J segment lost 5 bases and the V segment lost 5 bases, leaving 5 bases of the junction unmatched. Germline V gene data show CDR1 as MNHEY and CDR2 as SVGAGI. CDR3 protein: CASSGTVLNEKLFF. The CDR3 DNA reads as TGTGCCAGCAGTGGGACAGTGTTGAATGAAAAACTGTTTTTT.

The V gene is TRBV7-9, the J gene TRBJ2-7, with no clear D. The CDR3 has 14 amino acids. Germline assignment: CDR1 SEHNR and CDR2 FQNEAQ (reference sequence). V dropped 5 bases and J dropped 2 bases, with 13 bases sitting between them. The CDR3 region has the DNA TGTGCCAGCAGCCAGACATACAGAGCCTACGAGCAGTACTTC. It codes for CASSQTYRAYEQYF.

This clone showed up just once. The chain recombines TRBV7-9 with TRBJ1-2; weak D call: TRBD1 (5 bases). This CDR3 has 12 amino acids. V lost 4 bases to trimming and J lost 8 bases, with 11 bases between them. In germline, CDR1 is SEHNR, CDR2 FQNEAQ (reference sequence). The CDR3 sequence is CASSSQGSGYTF. The CDR3 DNA is TGTGCCAGCAGCTCCCAGGGATCAGGCTACACCTTC.

This clone was seen only once. The V call is TRBV7-9, the J call TRBJ1-2, with 8 bases that match TRBD1. Trimming at V came to 10 bases and at J to 3 bases, leaving 13 bases not matched to a gene. Germline loops: CDR1 SEHNR, CDR2 FQNEAQ (reference sequence). The CDR3 has 15 residues. CDR3 sequence (DNA): TGTGCCACTTCGAATCCGTTGACAGGGGACTATGGCTACACCTTC. This sequence encodes CATSNPLTGDYGYTF.

The chain employs TRBV7-9 and TRBJ2-7; D remains ambiguous. The germline V and J ends were trimmed by 4 bases and 2 bases, with 6 bases remaining between them. The germline V gene has CDR1 SEHNR and CDR2 FQNEAQ (reference sequence). The CDR3 is 12 amino acids. This CDR3 reads CASSSPTYEQYF. The CDR3 DNA reads as TGTGCCAGCAGCTCACCAACCTACGAGCAGTACTTC.

This clone was detected a few times. The genes are TRBV12-5 and TRBJ1-2, with D perhaps matching TRBD1 (5 bases). Trimming took 6 bases from V and 4 from J, leaving 15 bases between them. The CDR3 loop spans 14 amino acids. CDR1 is LGHNT and CDR2 is FRNRAP in the germline V gene. CDR3 sequence reads: CASGPGGGIYGYTF. The CDR3 DNA sequence: TGTGCTAGTGGCCCTGGGGGGGGGATCTATGGCTACACCTTC.

The genes are TRBV5-1 and TRBJ2-7, with TRBD2 identical over 8 bases. The V gene end was trimmed by 6 bases and the J gene end by 0 bases; junction bases not matched to a gene: 11. The CDR3 is 16 amino acids. Germline CDR1 is SGHRS and CDR2 is YFSETQ. CDR3 residues: CASTLGGDSSSYEQYF. CDR3 nucleotide sequence: TGCGCCAGCACCCTCGGGGGGGACTCCTCCTCCTACGAGCAGTACTTC.

This clone was observed a single time. The chain employs TRBV6-1 and TRBJ1-5; D may be TRBD1 (5 bases). V was cut by 3 bases and J by 4 bases, with 7 bases left in between. Germline CDR1 reads MNHNS; CDR2 reads SASEGT. The CDR3 is made up of 13 amino acids. The DNA of the CDR3 is TGTGCCAGCAGTGAGGGGGGGAATCAGCCCCAGCATTTT. Translating gives CASSEGGNQPQHF.

The chain links TRBV15 to TRBJ1-6, with 8 bases matching TRBD1. CDR3 size: 12 residues. Germline CDR1 is LNHNV and CDR2 is YYDKDF (reference sequence). The J segment lost 14 bases and the V segment lost 9 bases, leaving 9 bases of the junction unmatched. The CDR3 sequence is CATEDRANTLHF. The DNA for the CDR3 is TGTGCCACGGAGGACAGGGCCAACACCCTCCACTTT. Full variable domain (remainder filled in from reference TRBV15 and TRBJ1-6): DAMVIQNPRYQVTQFGKPVTLSCSQTLNHNVMYWYQQKSSQAPKLLFHYYDKDFNNEADTPDNFQSRRPNTSFCFLDIRSPGLGDTAMYLCATEDRANTLHFGNGTRLTVT.

The chain combines TRBV7-9 with TRBJ2-2; D possibly corresponds to TRBD1 (6 bases). Germline-derived CDR1 and CDR2 are SEHNR and FQNEAQ (reference sequence). This CDR3 has 15 amino acids. Trimming cost V 6 bases and J 2 bases, with 13 bases left between them. The CDR3 DNA sequence: TGTGCCAGCAGTCTACCAGGGGCCAACACCGGGGAGCTGTTTTTT. This codes for CASSLPGANTGELFF.